These T cell receptor beta chains were read from a single sample in a study of blood T cell repertoires in COVID-19. Profiling relied on immunoSEQ multiplex PCR, and the TCRdb table lists in-frame clones only, not all of them. The sample has about 96,000 clones, around 90% seen once. The sample comprised peripheral blood. The receptors derive from a human donor with COVID-19, enrolled during active disease. The donor label of this sample is uncertain. CDR3s include the opening cysteine and the closing phenylalanine or tryptophan. A D gene is named only where the DNA matches it firmly. The size field is filled for only some rows; it gives once, few, many or a size class.

TRBJ1-2	.	TRBV12-5	.	CASGLSGYGYTF	TGTGCTAGTGGTTTGAGCGGCTATGGCTACACCTTC
TRBJ2-5	TRBD1	TRBV2	once	CASSLTNGQGETQYF	TGTGCCAGCAGCCTCACGAACGGACAGGGGGAGACCCAGTACTTC
TRBJ2-4	.	TRBV27	.	CASAPGEAELAKNIQYF	TGTGCCAGCGCGCCGGGGGAGGCGGAGCTAGCCAAAAACATTCAGTACTTC
TRBJ2-7	TRBD1	TRBV19	.	CASSIGRTGLYEQYF	TGTGCCAGTAGTATAGGTAGGACAGGGCTCTACGAGCAGTACTTC
TRBJ1-2	TRBD1	TRBV6-2/TRBV6-3	.	CASSPAGRDRGGYGYTF	TGTGCCAGCAGTCCCGCAGGCCGGGACAGGGGGGGTTATGGCTACACCTTC
TRBJ2-5	TRBD1	TRBV5-1	.	CASSRHQTGGLETQYF	TGCGCCAGCAGCCGGCATCAGACAGGGGGCTTGGAGACCCAGTACTTC
TRBJ2-2	TRBD1	TRBV12-3/TRBV12-4	.	CASRDSLSGELFF	TGTGCCAGCCGGGACAGTCTTTCCGGGGAGCTGTTTTTT
TRBJ2-3	TRBD2	TRBV7-8	.	CASSRLAGRTDTQYF	TGTGCCAGCAGCCGCCTAGCGGGACGCACAGATACGCAGTATTTT
TRBJ1-2	TRBD1	TRBV10-3	.	CAISAHGTGGGYGYTF	TGTGCCATCAGTGCCCACGGGACAGGGGGCGGCTATGGCTACACCTTC
TRBJ1-1	.	TRBV2	.	CASSRTANTEAFF	TGTGCCAGCAGTAGGACAGCGAACACTGAAGCTTTCTTT
TRBJ1-6	.	TRBV28	.	CASISQPYNSPLHF	TGTGCCAGCATTAGCCAGCCCTATAATTCACCCCTCCACTTT
TRBJ2-1	.	TRBV6-5	.	CASSIDRHNEQFF	TGTGCCAGCAGTATTGACAGACACAATGAGCAGTTCTTC
TRBJ2-2	TRBD2	TRBV6-5	.	CASSFRTSGGTGELFF	TGTGCCAGCAGTTTTCGGACTAGCGGGGGAACCGGGGAGCTGTTTTTT
TRBJ1-4	.	TRBV2	.	CASSDIRGFNEKLFF	TGTGCCAGCAGTGATATTAGGGGCTTTAATGAAAAACTGTTTTTT
TRBJ2-5	.	TRBV6-6	.	CASSQVLVETQYF	TGTGCCAGCAGCCAGGTGTTGGTAGAGACCCAGTACTTC
TRBJ1-3	.	TRBV4-1	.	CASSQDFRGIGNTIYF	TGCGCCAGCAGCCAAGATTTTCGGGGGATAGGAAACACCATATATTTT
TRBJ2-7	TRBD2	TRBV11-3	once	CASSFSYREGPYEQYF	TGTGCCAGCAGTTTTAGCTATCGGGAGGGGCCCTACGAGCAGTACTTC
TRBJ2-1	.	TRBV11-2	.	CASSSGQRYNEQFF	TGTGCCAGCAGTTCCGGACAGAGGTACAATGAGCAGTTCTTC
TRBJ2-1	TRBD1	TRBV6-5	.	CASRRQGAQLNEQFF	TGTGCCAGCAGGCGACAGGGGGCGCAGTTAAATGAGCAGTTCTTC
TRBJ2-1	TRBD2	TRBV7-2	.	CASSLGLAGFEQFF	TGTGCCAGCAGCTTAGGACTAGCGGGGTTCGAGCAGTTCTTC
TRBJ2-4	.	TRBV14	once	CASSQSGLENIQYF	TGTGCCAGCAGCCAATCAGGACTCGAAAACATTCAGTACTTC
TRBJ2-2	TRBD1	TRBV25-1	.	CASSVAGGAPGELFF	TGTGCCAGCAGCGTCGCAGGGGGCGCCCCCGGGGAGCTGTTTTTT
TRBJ1-2	.	TRBV12-2	.	CASRPPGTRYYGYTF	TGTGCAAGTCGCCCCCCCGGGACAAGGTACTATGGCTACACCTTC
TRBJ1-2	.	TRBV10-3	.	CAISGEGGGYTF	TGTGCCATCAGTGGAGAAGGAGGCGGCTACACCTTC
TRBJ1-6	.	TRBV7-9	few	CASSVTGPNSPLHF	TGTGCCAGCAGCGTAACAGGGCCTAATTCACCCCTCCACTTT
TRBJ2-7	TRBD1	TRBV9	.	CASSTTGGWDEQYF	TGTGCCAGCAGCACAACAGGGGGCTGGGACGAGCAGTACTTC
TRBJ2-2	.	TRBV19	.	CASSIRPAGWLFF	TGTGCCAGTAGTATCCGTCCTGCGGGCTGGCTGTTTTTT
TRBJ1-5	.	TRBV27	.	CASSSGQRQHF	TGTGCCAGCAGTTCGGGACAACGCCAGCATTTT
TRBJ1-1	.	TRBV7-3	once	CASSLRGDVAFF	TGTGCCAGCAGCTTAAGAGGTGACGTAGCTTTCTTT
TRBJ2-7	.	TRBV30	.	CAWSNSDSNYEQYF	TGTGCCTGGAGTAATTCGGACAGCAACTACGAGCAGTACTTC
TRBJ1-6	.	TRBV27	.	CASSLTPGGVNSPLHF	TGTGCCAGCAGTTTGACACCGGGGGGGGTCAATTCACCCCTCCACTTT
TRBJ2-4	.	TRBV12-3/TRBV12-4	few	CASSPRFENIQYF	TGTGCCAGCAGCCCACGGTTTGAAAACATTCAGTACTTC
TRBJ1-1	TRBD1	TRBV4-2	.	CASSQDRTGGMNTEAFF	TGTGCCAGCAGCCAAGATCGCACAGGGGGCATGAACACTGAAGCTTTCTTT
TRBJ2-7	.	TRBV5-4	.	CASSSGTLGGEQYF	TGTGCCAGCAGCTCCGGGACGTTGGGGGGCGAGCAGTACTTC
TRBJ1-5	.	TRBV19	.	CASRGRVHQPQHF	TGTGCCAGTAGAGGCAGGGTACATCAGCCCCAGCATTTT
TRBJ1-5	TRBD1	TRBV2	.	CASSIDRGNNQPQHF	TGTGCCAGCAGTATTGACAGGGGGAACAATCAGCCCCAGCATTTT
TRBJ2-1	.	TRBV29-1	.	CSVEGQPGNEQFF	TGCAGCGTTGAAGGGCAACCGGGGAATGAGCAGTTCTTC
TRBJ1-1	.	TRBV5-5	.	CASSLAGDTEAFF	TGTGCCAGCAGCTTGGCGGGGGACACTGAAGCTTTCTTT
TRBJ2-6	.	TRBV3-1/TRBV3-2	.	CASSQRRIPDSGANVLTF	TGTGCCAGCAGCCAAAGAAGAATACCAGACTCTGGGGCCAACGTCCTGACTTTC
TRBJ2-5	TRBD2	TRBV11-2	.	CASSHAGDQETQYF	TGTGCCAGCAGCCACGCGGGGGACCAAGAGACCCAGTACTTC
TRBJ1-4	TRBD1	TRBV2	.	CASSSDRGYEKLFF	TGTGCCAGCAGTTCGGACAGGGGGTATGAAAAACTGTTTTTT
TRBJ2-7	TRBD2	TRBV10-3	.	CAISVSRGGSYEQYF	TGTGCCATCAGTGTTTCCCGGGGGGGATCCTACGAGCAGTACTTC
TRBJ1-2	TRBD1	TRBV19	once	CASSIHRDRNYGYTF	TGTGCCAGTAGTATACATCGGGACAGAAACTATGGCTACACCTTC
TRBJ1-6	TRBD1	TRBV4-1	.	CASSQDASGQGYSPLHF	TGCGCCAGCAGCCAAGATGCGTCGGGACAGGGTTACTCACCCCTCCACTTT
TRBJ1-1	TRBD1	TRBV5-1	.	CASSLQGPMNTEAFF	TGCGCCAGCAGCTTACAGGGGCCCATGAACACTGAAGCTTTCTTT
TRBJ1-1	.	TRBV5-1	.	CASSLEAGPLYTEAFF	TGCGCCAGCAGCTTGGAGGCAGGGCCCCTTTACACTGAAGCTTTCTTT
TRBJ2-7	TRBD2	TRBV18	few	CASSPSLWRETHEQYF	TGTGCCAGCTCACCAAGTCTGTGGCGGGAGACCCACGAGCAGTACTTC
TRBJ2-3	TRBD2	TRBV2	.	CAISGLAGEGSTDTQYF	TGTGCCATCTCAGGACTAGCGGGGGAAGGGAGCACAGATACGCAGTATTTT
TRBJ2-2	TRBD1	TRBV19	.	CASRTTGDTGELFF	TGTGCCAGTAGGACGACAGGGGACACCGGGGAGCTGTTTTTT
TRBJ2-3	.	TRBV6-5	.	CANRDIRSSDTQYF	TGTGCCAACCGGGACATTCGGTCTTCCGATACGCAGTATTTT
TRBJ1-1	.	TRBV7-9	.	CASSLVLANTEAFF	TGTGCCAGCAGCTTAGTCTTGGCGAACACTGAAGCTTTCTTT
TRBJ1-6	.	TRBV28	.	CASSRVPTSTSPLHF	TGTGCCAGCAGTCGAGTCCCCACGAGTACTTCACCCCTCCACTTT